This record concerns one T cell receptor beta chain sequence. The germline V gene encodes CDR1 SNHLY and CDR2 FYNNEI. CDR3 length: 15 residues. Trimming stripped 0 bases from V and 3 bases from J, with 12 bases between. Over several immunoSEQ plates, each subset's genomic DNA was distributed in even portions. TCRdb keeps only in-frame clones here, not all; method: immunoSEQ multiplex PCR. The table has 500,000 or so clones, 90% to 96% seen once. The data are from a study of shared clonotypes between healthy human individuals. Background on the study: Sampling drew on donors who were a couple of women and three men aged 18 to 49.

This chain joins TRBV2 and TRBJ2-7; a possible D gene is TRBD2 (5 bases). The receptor comes from a woman in her 30s in good health. Sequencing used naive CD4+ T cells sorted from blood. Subset given: CD45RA+ positively selected. The CDR3 is CASSEAPVTIYEQYF. Written as DNA, the CDR3 is TGTGCCAGCAGTGAAGCCCCAGTGACTATCTACGAGCAGTACTTC.